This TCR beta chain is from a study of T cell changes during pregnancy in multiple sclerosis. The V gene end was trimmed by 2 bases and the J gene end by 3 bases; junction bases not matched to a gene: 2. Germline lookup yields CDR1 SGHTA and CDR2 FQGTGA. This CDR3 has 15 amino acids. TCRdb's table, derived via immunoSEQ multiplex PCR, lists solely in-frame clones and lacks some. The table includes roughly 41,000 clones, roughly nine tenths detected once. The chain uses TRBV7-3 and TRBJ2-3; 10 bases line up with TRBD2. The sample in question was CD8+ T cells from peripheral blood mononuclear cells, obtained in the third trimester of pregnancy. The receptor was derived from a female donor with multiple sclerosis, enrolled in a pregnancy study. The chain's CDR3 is CASSLASGGTDTQYF. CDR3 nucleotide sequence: TGTGCCAGCAGCTTAGCTAGCGGGGGAACAGATACGCAGTATTTT.